This T cell receptor beta chain was retrieved from a study of glioma-infiltrating T cells. Study outcomes and limitations: Gliomas, especially low-grade, showed above-expected tissue-blood divergence; non-neoplastic patients showed below. Tissue and blood shared very few CDR3 sequences.

A note on this clonotype: Its antigen remains unknown.

Per the germline V gene, CDR1 is SGHNT and CDR2 is YYREEE (reference sequence). This CDR3 region has 15 residues. V lost 4 bases and J 4 bases, leaving 12 bases between the germline ends. Using RNA template, CDR3s of TCR alpha and beta were amplified with iRepertoire arm-PCR. Input was about 85-450 ng of tissue mRNA or PBMC total RNA. TCRdb independently ran MiXCR on the multiplex PCR reads; one entry per CDR3 protein. This table has approximately 190,000 distinct CDR3 sequences, more than 30% appearing once. The sample was glioma tissue, nonneoplastic brain tissue, or PBMCs (not recorded which). The chain recombines TRBV5-4 with TRBJ2-6, with D possibly matching TRBD2 (5 bases). This sequence was found in a human donor with low-grade glioma or glioblastoma, undergoing nonglioma brain surgery, or in good health (not recorded which). The CDR3: CASSPSGSGANVLTF. CDR3 sequence (DNA): TGTGCCAGCAGCCCCTCGGGGTCGGGGGCCAACGTCCTGACTTTC. Drawing the rest from reference TRBV5-4 and TRBJ2-6, the complete variable domain is ETGVTQSPTHLIKTRGQQVTLRCSSQSGHNTVSWYQQALGQGPQFIFQYYREEENGRGNFPPRFSGLQFPNYSSELNVNALELDDSALYLCASSPSGSGANVLTFGAGSRLTVL.